This T cell receptor beta chain was sequenced for a study of Graves' ophthalmopathy and Graves' hyperthyroidism. Every ophthalmopathy donor presented moderate-to-severe activity, CAS ≥3, NOSPECS ≥4 and duration under 3 months. Transcripts of RNA were the source for amplifying TCR beta CDR3 regions. First-round RT-PCR used HTBI primers; second-round multiplex PCR followed. TCRdb reprocessed the multiplex PCR reads via MiXCR and lists one record per CDR3 protein. The data show over 650,000 distinct CDR3 sequences, with about 41% seen just once and more than 3% held by the top ten. The germline gives CDR1 SGHRS, CDR2 YFSETQ. The CDR3 spans 15 residues. The V end lost 1 base, the J end lost 6 bases, and 13 bases lay between the germline ends.

The TCR was taken from an adult man with Graves' ophthalmopathy. The V and J genes are TRBV5-1 and TRBJ1-4, with a weak D call TRBD1 (5 bases). The source material was peripheral blood. CDR3 in amino acids: CASSLLVGEDEKLFF. CDR3 in DNA: TGCGCCAGCAGCTTGTTAGTGGGGGAAGATGAAAAACTGTTTTTT.